The 28 T cell receptor beta chains reported below all come from one sample, sequenced in a study of regulatory T cells in long-lasting Graves disease. Construction of TCR beta libraries relied on iRepertoire HTBI primers and on Arm-PCR targeting CDR3 regions. MiXCR, run by TCRdb on the multiplex PCR reads, gives a single entry per CDR3 protein. The sample lists 350,000 to 550,000 distinct CDR3 sequences, 14% occurring once. Time point denoted: newly diagnosed GD, antithyroid drugs for less than 3 months. Isolated PBMC RNA provided the starting material for the TCR library. The same sample was also used in a study of T cells in Graves' hyperthyroidism and ophthalmopathy.

This sample comprised peripheral blood mononuclear cells (PBMCs), obtained at new diagnosis, from a patient treated with antithyroid drugs. The receptors stem from a woman in her forties or fifties with Graves disease.

This clonotype was observed many times. The chain carries TRBV2 and TRBJ2-4, with D maybe TRBD1 (5 bases). V gave up 10 bases and J gave up 0 bases, with 13 bases separating them. This CDR3 contains 14 residues. CDR1 and CDR2 from the germline V gene are SNHLY and FYNNEI. Written as DNA, the CDR3 is TGTGCCACGATGGACACGTTAGCCAAAAACATTCAGTACTTC. Its protein is CATMDTLAKNIQYF.

Many counts were recorded for this clonotype. V is TRBV6-1 and J is TRBJ2-1; 9 bases are shared with TRBD2. The J segment lost 0 bases and the V segment lost 7 bases, leaving 4 bases of the junction unmatched. The V gene's germline CDR1 is MNHNS and CDR2 SASEGT. This CDR3 is 15 amino acids long. The CDR3 DNA reads TGTGCCAGCAACGGACTAGCGAGCTCCTACAATGAGCAGTTCTTC. It is translated as CASNGLASSYNEQFF.

The chain links TRBV6-1 to TRBJ2-1; weak D call: TRBD2 (5 bases). Per germline, CDR1 MNHNS and CDR2 SASEGT. This CDR3 region has 14 residues. This CDR3 is CAGGSGSPPNEQFF. CDR3 nucleotides: TGTGCGGGTGGGAGTGGTAGCCCCCCTAATGAGCAGTTCTTC.

V usage is TRBV14 and J usage is TRBJ1-4; D gene uncertain. This CDR3 is built from 17 residues. The V and J ends lost 1 base and 4 bases respectively, with 16 bases between them. Germline-derived CDR1 and CDR2 are SGHDN and FVKESK. CDR3 coding DNA: TGTGCCAGCAGCCAAGTCCCTAAAGTCTCTGGTAATGAAAAACTGTTTTTT. Protein: CASSQVPKVSGNEKLFF. The variable domain in full, completed from reference TRBV14 and TRBJ1-4, reads EAGVTQFPSHSVIEKGQTVTLRCDPISGHDNLYWYRRVMGKEIKFLLHFVKESKQDESGMPNNRFLAERTGGTYSTLKVQPAELEDSGVYFCASSQVPKVSGNEKLFFGSGTQLSVL.

This clonotype occurred many times. The chain recombines TRBV6-2 or TRBV6-3 with TRBJ2-2, with D maybe TRBD2 (5 bases). CDR1 MNHEY and CDR2 SVGEGT come from the germline V gene. CDR3 length: 14 residues. The ends were cut back, 4 bases at V and 4 bases at J, with 10 bases in the middle. CDR3 coding DNA: TGTGCCAGCAGTTCAGAGGGATTCACCGGGGAGCTGTTTTTT. Its protein is CASSSEGFTGELFF.

This clonotype has only a few counts. This sequence joins TRBV19 and TRBJ2-1; 15 nucleotides agree with TRBD2. The V and J ends lost 1 base and 0 bases, in that order; junction bases with no gene match: 10. The germline V gene encodes CDR1 LNHDA and CDR2 SQIVND (reference sequence). The CDR3 is 21 amino acids. Here the CDR3 DNA reads TGTGCCAGTAGTATAGCTGGAGGGGGACTAGCGGGAGGTGCCTCCTACAATGAGCAGTTCTTC. Its translation: CASSIAGGGLAGGASYNEQFF.

The chain links TRBV28 to TRBJ2-2; D remains ambiguous. The V and J ends lost 7 bases and 6 bases respectively, with 12 bases between them. Germline V gene lookup returns CDR1 MDHEN and CDR2 SYDVKM. There are 13 residues in the CDR3. CDR3 DNA sequence: TGTGCCAGCACTAATGGTGGGGCCGGGGAGCTGTTTTTT. The encoded protein is CASTNGGAGELFF.

This clonotype was counted ten times or more. The chain employs TRBV28 and TRBJ1-4; perhaps TRBD1 as D (5 bases). Trimming took 7 bases from V and 7 from J, leaving 19 bases between them. The CDR3 loop spans 15 amino acids. Germline V gene lookup returns CDR1 MDHEN and CDR2 SYDVKM. CDR3 DNA: TGTGCCAGCATGGGAGACAGTGGGGTGGTTGAAAAACTGTTTTTT. Protein sequence: CASMGDSGVVEKLFF.

This clonotype was detected ten times or more. This chain connects TRBV27 to TRBJ2-5; 10 nucleotides line up with TRBD2. CDR1 is MNHEY and CDR2 is SMNVEV in the germline V gene (reference sequence). The V and J ends lost 6 bases and 5 bases, in that order; junction bases with no gene match: 6. The CDR3 contains 14 residues. This chain's CDR3 is CASRFNSGRETQYF. In nucleotides, the CDR3 is TGTGCCAGCAGATTCAATAGCGGGAGGGAGACCCAGTACTTC.

This clonotype was counted many times. The V gene is TRBV28, the J gene TRBJ2-7; D is undetermined. The germline V gene encodes CDR1 MDHEN and CDR2 SYDVKM. This CDR3 spans 13 amino acids. Between the trimmed V and J ends, which lost 5 bases and 4 bases, there was a span of 12 bases. The CDR3 loop reads CASSHMTRYEQYF. CDR3 in DNA: TGTGCCAGCAGTCACATGACCCGGTACGAGCAGTACTTC.

This clonotype was seen repeatedly, ten times or more. This CDR3 reads CAWSPGSNEQFF. DNA of the CDR3: TGTGCCTGGAGTCCGGGGTCCAATGAGCAGTTCTTC. The rearrangement joins TRBV30 to TRBJ2-1; tentatively, D is TRBD2 (5 bases). Per the germline V gene, CDR1 is GTSNPN and CDR2 is SVGIG (reference sequence). CDR3 length equals 12 residues. The V gene lost 2 bases and the J gene lost 6 bases, with 8 bases spanning the gap.

This clonotype was seen at least ten times. The chain couples TRBV7-6 to TRBJ2-1; no firm D call. This CDR3 comprises 12 residues. Trimming removed 5 bases from V and 9 bases from J, with 11 bases in between. The germline V gene encodes CDR1 SGHVS and CDR2 FNYEAQ. The CDR3 here is CASSHIDSEQFF. The CDR3 coding sequence is TGTGCCAGCAGCCACATCGACTCTGAGCAGTTCTTC. Supplemented by reference TRBV7-6 and TRBJ2-1, the full variable domain reads GAGVSQSPRYKVTKRGQDVALRCDPISGHVSLYWYRQALGQGPEFLTYFNYEAQQDKSGLPNDRFSAERPEGSISTLTIQRTEQRDSAMYRCASSHIDSEQFFGPGTRLTVL.

This clonotype came up a few times. V and J are TRBV20-1 and TRBJ2-1, with 10 bases that match TRBD2. The J call is doubtful: the DNA matches TRBJ2-5 better. The CDR3 spans 17 residues. The germline V gene has CDR1 DFQATT and CDR2 SNEGSKA (reference sequence). This CDR3 reads CSASRGAGGKPQETQYF. DNA for the CDR3: TGCAGTGCTAGTCGGGGAGCGGGAGGGAAACCGCAAGAGACCCAGTACTTC.

This clonotype was found many times. This chain uses TRBV5-5 with TRBJ2-5; tentative D call: TRBD1 (6 bases). Germline CDR1 reads SGHKS; CDR2 reads YYEKEE (reference sequence). CDR3 length: 14 residues. Deletions cut 1 base from V and 2 bases from J, with 9 bases between. The CDR3 reads CASSLSGQQETQYF. The CDR3 DNA is TGTGCCAGCAGCTTGTCCGGACAGCAAGAGACCCAGTACTTC.

The chain uses TRBV25-1 and TRBJ2-2, with D possibly being TRBD1 or TRBD2 (6 bases each). Germline V gives CDR1 MGHDK, CDR2 SYGVNS. Trimming removed 2 bases from V and 3 bases from J, with 13 bases in between. The CDR3 covers 16 residues. DNA for the CDR3: TGTGCCAGCAGTGAAGGGGGGCAAGAGGACACCGGGGAGCTGTTTTTT. Its protein product is CASSEGGQEDTGELFF.

There are many counts of this clonotype. This chain uses TRBV2 with TRBJ2-3; 12 positions match TRBD2. J was trimmed by 6 bases and V by 3 bases; bases with no gene match: 13. This CDR3 is built from 18 residues. In germline, CDR1 is SNHLY, CDR2 FYNNEI. CDR3 in DNA: TGTGCCAGCAGTGATTCCCTCGGACTAGCGGGAATCGGGGATACGCAGTATTTT. This translates into CASSDSLGLAGIGDTQYF.

The sample holds many counts of this clonotype. The chain links TRBV12-3 or TRBV12-4 to TRBJ1-4; no firm D call. The CDR3 sequence is 14 residues long. V was clipped by 3 bases and J by 10 bases, with 15 bases between them. This chain's CDR3 is CASSFDWGAGKLFF. The CDR3 DNA sequence: TGTGCCAGCAGTTTCGACTGGGGTGCGGGAAAACTGTTTTTT.

This clonotype was seen many times. The rearrangement links TRBV20-1 to TRBJ1-1, with unresolved D. Germline CDR1 DFQATT, CDR2 SNEGSKA (reference sequence). The CDR3 loop spans 14 amino acids. V lost 6 bases and J lost 3, with 17 bases in between. The CDR3 DNA sequence: TGCAGTGCCCTGCCGTTCGGCTCAGACACTGAAGCTTTCTTT. Amino acids: CSALPFGSDTEAFF.

This clonotype has ten or more counts. The gene calls are TRBV3-1 and TRBJ2-3; D is possibly TRBD1 or TRBD2 (6 bases each). The germline V gene encodes CDR1 LGHDT and CDR2 YNNKEL (reference sequence). V was shortened by 2 bases and J by 4 bases, with 13 bases between the two germline ends. The CDR3 has 15 residues. The CDR3 region has the DNA TGTGCCAGCAGCCAAAGAGGGGGGTCCCCAGATACGCAGTATTTT. Translating gives CASSQRGGSPDTQYF.

The chain recombines TRBV5-1 with TRBJ2-5, with 14 bases that match TRBD2. The germline V gene encodes CDR1 SGHRS and CDR2 YFSETQ. V was pared by 3 bases and J by 2 bases, with 3 bases of the junction left unmatched. The length of the CDR3 is 16 residues. The CDR3 reads CASSWTSGRFQETQYF. Written as DNA, the CDR3 is TGCGCCAGCAGCTGGACTAGCGGGAGGTTTCAAGAGACCCAGTACTTC.

This clonotype was detected many times. The chain links TRBV6-2 or TRBV6-3 to TRBJ2-7; D may be TRBD2 (7 bases). CDR1 and CDR2 (germline): MNHEY, SVGEGT. The CDR3 runs 15 residues. The V end was cut by 6 bases, the J end by 1 base, with 16 bases between. In DNA, the CDR3 is TGTGCCAGCAGGCTCGGGGGGCCTTCGTCCTACGAGCAGTACTTC. Its protein is CASRLGGPSSYEQYF.

The J gene is TRBJ2-3, the V gene TRBV9; 13 bases align to TRBD2. In germline, CDR1 is SGDLS, CDR2 YYNGEE. The CDR3 is 18 residues long. The V and J ends lost 3 bases and 1 base, in that order; junction bases with no gene match: 8. In DNA, the CDR3 is TGTGCCAGCAGCGCTGGACTAGCGGGAGTAAGTGGCACAGATACGCAGTATTTT. It translates to CASSAGLAGVSGTDTQYF.

This clonotype was counted a few times. This rearrangement joins TRBV10-3 to TRBJ2-1; 10 nucleotides match TRBD2. In germline, CDR1 is ENHRY, CDR2 SYGVKD. The V segment lost 6 bases and the J segment 5 bases; nucleotides outside the gene matches: 10. CDR3 length: 16 residues. This CDR3 reads CAISTLLAGDHNEQFF. CDR3 bases: TGTGCCATCAGCACCCTCCTAGCGGGAGACCACAATGAGCAGTTCTTC.

There are a few counts of this clonotype. This chain joins TRBV28 and TRBJ2-7; D is possibly TRBD1 (6 bases). Trimming took 6 bases from V and 0 from J, leaving 18 bases between them. CDR3 length: 16 residues. Germline CDR1 MDHEN, CDR2 SYDVKM. The CDR3 is CASRDLGTYDSYEQYF. For the CDR3, the DNA is TGTGCCAGCAGAGACCTCGGGACATATGACTCCTACGAGCAGTACTTC.

For this clonotype: At one boundary the junction diverges from the germline segment, which might be a read error. The CDR3 here is CASSPQSSGRARNNEQFF. CDR3 in DNA: TGTGCCAGCTCGCCACAGTCTAGCGGGAGGGCCAGGAACAATGAGCAGTTCTTC. The rearrangement links TRBV18 to TRBJ2-1; TRBD2 aligns across 12 bases. The CDR3 is 18 amino acids. Germline-derived CDR1 and CDR2 are KGHSH and LQKENI.

This rearrangement joins TRBV5-6 to TRBJ2-3, with TRBD2 matching over 7 bases. Trimming cost V 7 bases and J 6 bases; bases outside gene matches: 11. The CDR3 is made up of 14 amino acids. Germline V gene data show CDR1 as SGHDT and CDR2 as YYEEEE. CDR3 coding DNA: TGTGCCAGCGGTATGTTAGCGGGCGGGGATACGCAGTATTTT. It is translated as CASGMLAGGDTQYF.

This clonotype was seen ten or more times. The chain is built from TRBV7-8 and TRBJ2-7; 8 nucleotides line up with TRBD2. The CDR3 has 15 residues. Germline V CDR1 and CDR2: SGHVS, FQNEAQ. Trimming at V came to 4 bases and at J to 1 base, leaving 6 bases not matched to a gene. This CDR3 is CASSSAGGPSYEQYF. DNA for the CDR3: TGTGCCAGCAGCTCGGCGGGAGGACCTTCCTACGAGCAGTACTTC.

Ten or more counts support this clonotype. The gene calls are TRBV10-3 and TRBJ2-1; 8 nucleotides match TRBD1. The V and J ends lost 1 base and 7 bases, in that order; junction bases with no gene match: 6. The CDR3 consists of 15 residues. CDR1 and CDR2 (germline): ENHRY, SYGVKD. The CDR3 spells CAISEWSTGENEQFF. The CDR3 nucleotides read TGTGCCATCAGTGAGTGGTCGACAGGGGAAAATGAGCAGTTCTTC.